This is a list of T cell receptor beta chains from one sample in a study of T cell repertoires in cytomegalovirus infection. TCRdb called the reads again in MiXCR, with one record for every CDR3 protein. Seen here are roughly 200,000 distinct CDR3 sequences, about a sixth observed once, and the top ten hold under 30%. The sample was CD8+ T cells from PBMCs. These TCRs come from a human donor in good health (CMV status not recorded). Some clones in this sample may be carry-over from other donors' samples. The CDR3 runs from the conserved cysteine through the conserved F or W. The D gene is left open where the match is weak. A clone size is listed for some rows: how often the clone was seen (once, few, many), or a class if it is expanded.

CASSNRGRTEAFF TGTGCCAGCAGCAACAGGGGACGCACTGAAGCTTTCTTT TRBJ1-1 - TRBV12-3/TRBV12-4 TRBD1
CASSSDGQGVYEQYF TGTGCCAGCAGCTCGGACGGGCAGGGAGTCTACGAGCAGTACTTC TRBJ2-7 - TRBV7-6 -
CASSEGAGERSEAFF TGTGCCAGCAGCGAAGGCGCAGGTGAACGGTCTGAAGCTTTCTTT TRBJ1-1 few TRBV25-1 -
CSVEGGTGELFF TGCAGCGTTGAAGGGGGGACCGGGGAGCTGTTTTTT TRBJ2-2 - TRBV29-1 -
CASSLGDREFDTQYF TGTGCCAGCAGTTTAGGGGACAGGGAGTTTGATACGCAGTATTTT TRBJ2-3 - TRBV12-3/TRBV12-4 TRBD1
CASSFLRTQHF TGTGCCAGCAGTTTCCTTCGGACCCAGCATTTT TRBJ1-5 few TRBV28 -
CASSHPTVMNTEAFF TGTGCCAGCAGCCACCCGACAGTAATGAACACTGAAGCTTTCTTT TRBJ1-1 - TRBV7-9 -
CASSPGTGGVRPGYEQYF TGTGCCAGCAGTCCCGGGACAGGGGGCGTCCGGCCCGGATACGAGCAGTACTTC TRBJ2-7 few TRBV6-2/TRBV6-3 TRBD1
CASSPSRETQYF TGTGCCAGCAGCCCTTCTCGAGAGACCCAGTACTTC TRBJ2-5 few TRBV7-6 -
CASSLQGGGTTDTQYF TGTGCCAGCAGCCTGCAAGGGGGGGGCACAACGGATACGCAGTATTTT TRBJ2-3 few TRBV11-2 -